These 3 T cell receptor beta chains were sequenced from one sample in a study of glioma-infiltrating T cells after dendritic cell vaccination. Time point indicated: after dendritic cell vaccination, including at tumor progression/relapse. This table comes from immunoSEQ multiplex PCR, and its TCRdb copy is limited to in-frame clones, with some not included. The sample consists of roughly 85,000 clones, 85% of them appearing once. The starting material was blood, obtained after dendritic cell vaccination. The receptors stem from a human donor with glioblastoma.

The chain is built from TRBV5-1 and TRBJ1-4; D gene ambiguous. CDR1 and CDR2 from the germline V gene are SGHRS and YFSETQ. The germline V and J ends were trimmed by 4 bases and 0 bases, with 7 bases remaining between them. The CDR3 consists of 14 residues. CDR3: CASSLEATNEKLFF. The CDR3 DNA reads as TGCGCCAGCAGCCTAGAAGCAACTAATGAAAAACTGTTTTTT.

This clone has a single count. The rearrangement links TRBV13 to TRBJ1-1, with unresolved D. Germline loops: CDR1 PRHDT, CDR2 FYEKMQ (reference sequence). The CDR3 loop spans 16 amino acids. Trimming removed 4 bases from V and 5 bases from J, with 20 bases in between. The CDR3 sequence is CASSSSSIAFITEAFF. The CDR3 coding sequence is TGTGCCAGCAGCTCGAGCTCAATAGCTTTTATAACTGAAGCTTTCTTT.

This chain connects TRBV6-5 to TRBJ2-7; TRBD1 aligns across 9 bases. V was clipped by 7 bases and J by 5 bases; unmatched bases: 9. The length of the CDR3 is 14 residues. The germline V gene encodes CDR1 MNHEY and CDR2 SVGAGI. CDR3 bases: TGTGCCAGCAAGGAAGGGACAGGGCGAGACGAGCAGTACTTC. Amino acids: CASKEGTGRDEQYF.